Included here is one T cell receptor beta chain sequence, with context. Per the germline V gene, CDR1 is GTSNPN and CDR2 is SVGIG (reference sequence). There are 14 residues in the CDR3. With 3 bases clipped from V and 2 bases from J, the junction kept 1 base outside the gene matches. This specimen comes from a study of blood T cell repertoires in COVID-19. Across the study: From T cells, B-cell-depleted T cells, or PBMCs came the material, which was cDNA or gDNA.

Only in-frame clones appear in the TCRdb table, and some are missing; sequencing was by immunoSEQ multiplex PCR. This sample carries more than 300,000 clones, around 90% of them seen once, and the ten largest clones take 1%. The sequenced material came from peripheral blood. The rearrangement joins TRBV30 to TRBJ1-6, with 7 bases matching TRBD1. The source is a woman between 40 and 55 years old with COVID-19, enrolled during active disease. The CDR3 here is CAWRTGPYNSPLHF. In DNA, the CDR3 is TGTGCCTGGAGGACAGGGCCCTATAATTCACCCCTCCACTTT.